The text below deals with one T cell receptor beta chain. Trimming cost V 2 bases and J 1 base, with 8 bases left between them. Germline V gene data show CDR1 as MNHEY and CDR2 as SVGAGI. The CDR3 extends over 14 amino acids. This sample was included in a study of blood T cell repertoires in COVID-19. About the study: The United States, Italy and Spain supplied acute and convalescent COVID-19 samples. PBMCs, B-cell-depleted T cells, or T cells were the source of the cDNA or gDNA that made up the material.

The authors' processing: By means of reference gene primer amplification, nucleated cell counts were estimated. Clones were sequenced by immunoSEQ multiplex PCR, and TCRdb holds only the in-frame ones, with some missing. For V, J and clone size, that table is used; D and trimming come from the DNA. The sample contains around 130,000 clones, 85% of which appear only once. V is TRBV6-5 and J is TRBJ1-1; D might be TRBD1 (5 bases). This sequence was found in a man aged 45-60 years with acute or convalescent COVID-19. Input material: peripheral blood. CDR3 loop: CASSYRGGNTEAFF. For the CDR3, the DNA is TGTGCCAGCAGTTACAGGGGAGGGAACACTGAAGCTTTCTTT.